Described below is a single T cell receptor (beta chain) sequence and its context. What it recognizes is unknown. The entry originates in a study of Tregs in tolerant kidney transplant recipients. Notes on the study in general: Expanding Tregs on activated donor B cells appeared to best identify donor-specific TCRbeta clones. The small number of patients limits these findings pending further validation. Biological reproducibility was not directly addressed in this study.

Assay used: immunoSEQ multiplex PCR; TCRdb lists only in-frame clones, some missing. This sample has 1,500 to 2,000 clones, with just under 70% found just once. V was trimmed by 1 base and J by 2 bases, leaving 9 bases between them. Germline CDR1 is SGHVS and CDR2 is FNYEAQ. This CDR3 spans 14 amino acids. V gene TRBV7-6 combines with J gene TRBJ2-7; unclear D gene. Sequenced material: CD8+ T cells from blood cultured with allogeneic cells. This sequence was found in a human donor in good health. The DNA for the CDR3 is TGTGCCAGCAGCTTAGGTGTCCAGACCTACGAGCAGTACTTC. This gives the protein CASSLGVQTYEQYF.